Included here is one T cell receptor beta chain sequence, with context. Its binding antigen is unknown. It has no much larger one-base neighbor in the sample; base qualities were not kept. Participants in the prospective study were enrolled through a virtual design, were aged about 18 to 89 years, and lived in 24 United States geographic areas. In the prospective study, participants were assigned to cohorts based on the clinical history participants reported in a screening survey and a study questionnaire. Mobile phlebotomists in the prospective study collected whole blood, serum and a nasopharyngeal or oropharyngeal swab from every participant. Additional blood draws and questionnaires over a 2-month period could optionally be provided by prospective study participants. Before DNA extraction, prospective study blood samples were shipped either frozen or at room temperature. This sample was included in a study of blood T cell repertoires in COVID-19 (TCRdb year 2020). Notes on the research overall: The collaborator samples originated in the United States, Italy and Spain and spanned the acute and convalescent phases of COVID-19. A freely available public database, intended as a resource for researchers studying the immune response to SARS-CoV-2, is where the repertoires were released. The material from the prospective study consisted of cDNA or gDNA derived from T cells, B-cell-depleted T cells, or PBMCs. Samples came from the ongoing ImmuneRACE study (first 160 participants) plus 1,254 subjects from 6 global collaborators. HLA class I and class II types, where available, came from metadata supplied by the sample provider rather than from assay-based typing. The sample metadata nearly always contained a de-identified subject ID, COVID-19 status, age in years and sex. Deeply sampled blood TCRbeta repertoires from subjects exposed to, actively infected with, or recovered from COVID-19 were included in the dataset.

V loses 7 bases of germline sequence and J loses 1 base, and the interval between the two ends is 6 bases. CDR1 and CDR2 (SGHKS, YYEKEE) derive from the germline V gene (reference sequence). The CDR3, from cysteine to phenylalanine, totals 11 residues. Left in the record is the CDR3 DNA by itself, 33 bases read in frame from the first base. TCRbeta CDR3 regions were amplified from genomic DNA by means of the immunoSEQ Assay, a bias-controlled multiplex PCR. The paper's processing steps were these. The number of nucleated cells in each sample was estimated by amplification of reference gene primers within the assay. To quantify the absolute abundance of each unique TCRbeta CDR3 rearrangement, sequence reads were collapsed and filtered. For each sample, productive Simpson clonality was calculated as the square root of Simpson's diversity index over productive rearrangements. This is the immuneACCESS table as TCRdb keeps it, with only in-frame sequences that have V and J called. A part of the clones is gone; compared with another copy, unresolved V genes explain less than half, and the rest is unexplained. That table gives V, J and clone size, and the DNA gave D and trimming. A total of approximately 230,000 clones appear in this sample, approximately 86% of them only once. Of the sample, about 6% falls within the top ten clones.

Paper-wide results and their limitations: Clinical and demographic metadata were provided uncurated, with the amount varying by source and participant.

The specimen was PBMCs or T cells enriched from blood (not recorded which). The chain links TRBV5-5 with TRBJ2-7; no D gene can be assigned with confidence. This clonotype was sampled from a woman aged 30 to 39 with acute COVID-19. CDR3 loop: CASGPSYEQYF. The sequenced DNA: TGTGCCAGCGGCCCTTCCTACGAGCAGTACTTC.